A selection of T cell receptor beta chains follows, all from one sample in a study of blood T cell repertoires in COVID-19. Measured with immunoSEQ multiplex PCR; TCRdb has only the in-frame clones, and not every one. The sample consists of 26,000 or so clones, approximately 90% of them appearing once. The sample consisted of peripheral blood. These receptors were obtained from a man between 60 and 75 years old with active COVID-19. Each CDR3 is given with its conserved first and last residue. The order of the fields is V gene, D gene, J gene, clone size, CDR3 protein, CDR3 DNA. D genes are given only for firm matches. Not all rows give a size; the values are once, few, many and, for expanded clones, a class.

TRBV5-1	NA	TRBJ2-7	once	CASSKEGAGTHYEQYF	TGCGCCAGCAGTAAGGAGGGTGCGGGGACCCACTACGAGCAGTACTTC
TRBV9	TRBD2	TRBJ2-4	once	CASSGSGGALNIQYF	TGTGCCAGCAGCGGTAGCGGGGGAGCCCTAAACATTCAGTACTTC
TRBV5-8	NA	TRBJ1-1	once	CASSRKTDLRAFF	TGTGCCAGCAGCCGTAAGACAGATTTGCGGGCTTTCTTT
TRBV10-3	NA	TRBJ2-5	NA	CATSRLEGDQETQYF	TGTGCCACATCACGTTTAGAGGGGGACCAAGAGACCCAGTACTTC
TRBV18	NA	TRBJ1-3	NA	CASSPGERNTIYF	TGTGCCAGCTCTCCGGGAGAACGCAACACCATATATTTT
TRBV18	TRBD1	TRBJ2-6	NA	CASSPRRDRAFSGANVLTF	TGTGCCAGCTCACCGCGCCGGGACAGGGCTTTCTCTGGGGCCAACGTCCTGACTTTC
TRBV7-3	NA	TRBJ1-2	NA	CASSLGGPSTNYGYTF	TGTGCCAGCAGCTTGGGAGGACCCTCTACTAACTATGGCTACACCTTC
TRBV13	NA	TRBJ2-7	NA	CASSARGAGGEQYF	TGTGCCAGCAGCGCTCGCGGGGCCGGGGGCGAGCAGTACTTC
TRBV3-1/TRBV3-2	NA	TRBJ1-2	NA	CASSQGYSGASYGYTF	TGTGCCAGCAGCCAAGGATACTCAGGGGCGAGCTATGGCTACACCTTC
TRBV29-1	NA	TRBJ1-2	NA	CSVNRVNYGYTF	TGCAGCGTGAACAGGGTTAACTATGGCTACACCTTC
TRBV9	TRBD2	TRBJ2-5	NA	CASSAPPGLAGGETQYF	TGTGCCAGCAGCGCCCCCCCGGGACTAGCGGGGGGAGAGACCCAGTACTTC
TRBV7-2	NA	TRBJ1-1	NA	CASSPSPTNTEAFF	TGTGCCAGCAGCCCATCCCCTACCAACACTGAAGCTTTCTTT
TRBV25-1	NA	TRBJ1-4	NA	CASRKTATNEKLFF	TGTGCCAGCAGAAAGACAGCAACTAATGAAAAACTGTTTTTT
TRBV19	TRBD1	TRBJ2-3	NA	CASSSQGARDTQYF	TGTGCCAGTAGTAGCCAGGGGGCGCGGGATACGCAGTATTTT
TRBV5-6	NA	TRBJ1-4	once	CASSSGTTNEKLFF	TGTGCCAGCAGCTCAGGTACAACTAATGAAAAACTGTTTTTT
TRBV3-1/TRBV3-2	NA	TRBJ2-2	NA	CASSQPIGGSNTGELFF	TGTGCCAGCAGCCAACCCATAGGGGGATCGAACACCGGGGAGCTGTTTTTT
TRBV18	NA	TRBJ1-1	NA	CASSLGPGRNTEAFF	TGTGCCAGCTCACTTGGGCCAGGAAGGAACACTGAAGCTTTCTTT
TRBV10-3	NA	TRBJ2-7	NA	CAIRPTVQDEQYF	TGTGCCATCAGACCGACGGTCCAGGACGAGCAGTACTTC
TRBV6-5	TRBD1	TRBJ2-4	NA	CASKEGTERGNIQYF	TGTGCCAGCAAAGAGGGGACAGAACGGGGAAACATTCAGTACTTC
TRBV15	TRBD1	TRBJ2-5	NA	CATSRDRGLQETQYF	TGTGCCACCAGCAGGGACAGGGGCCTGCAAGAGACCCAGTACTTC
TRBV10-3	TRBD1	TRBJ2-2	NA	CAISEGARTGGELFF	TGTGCCATCAGTGAAGGGGCTAGGACAGGCGGGGAGCTGTTTTTT
TRBV5-6	TRBD1	TRBJ1-4	NA	CASGTGGVEGKLFF	TGTGCCAGCGGTACAGGGGGCGTAGAAGGAAAACTGTTTTTT
TRBV7-2	NA	TRBJ1-4	NA	CASSSPPTPTNEKLFF	TGTGCCAGCAGCTCCCCGCCGACACCGACTAATGAAAAACTGTTTTTT
TRBV7-9	TRBD1	TRBJ1-2	NA	CASSLDRQGPYYGYTF	TGTGCCAGCAGCTTAGACCGACAGGGCCCTTACTATGGCTACACCTTC
TRBV4-2	TRBD1	TRBJ1-3	NA	CASSQQTTGPSNTIYF	TGTGCCAGCAGCCAACAAACGACAGGGCCTTCAAACACCATATATTTT
TRBV11-2	TRBD2	TRBJ2-3	once	CASSLALAGLTDREYF	TGTGCCAGCAGCTTAGCTCTAGCGGGGCTCACAGATAGGGAGTATTTT
TRBV27	TRBD2	TRBJ2-1	NA	CASRLAGAWNEQFF	TGTGCCAGCAGACTAGCGGGGGCTTGGAATGAGCAGTTCTTC
TRBV21-1	NA	TRBJ1-1	NA	CASSNTGDITEAFF	TGTGCCAGCAGCAATACAGGGGACATCACTGAAGCTTTCTTT
TRBV4-1	NA	TRBJ2-4	few	CASSQGPQRNIQYF	TGCGCCAGCAGCCAAGGGCCCCAGCGGAACATTCAGTACTTC
TRBV3-1/TRBV3-2	NA	TRBJ1-1	NA	CASSRTAIPTEAFF	TGTGCCAGCAGCCGGACAGCTATTCCCACTGAAGCTTTCTTT
TRBV4-2	TRBD2	TRBJ2-3	NA	CASSQDWAGGPGDTQYF	TGTGCCAGCAGCCAAGATTGGGCGGGGGGGCCAGGAGATACGCAGTATTTT
TRBV7-7	TRBD2	TRBJ2-5	NA	CASSPSAGAGTETQYF	TGTGCTAGCAGCCCGTCCGCAGGAGCGGGGACGGAGACCCAGTACTTC
TRBV7-2	TRBD1	TRBJ2-7	NA	CASSKPGTASYEQYF	TGTGCCAGCAGCAAACCCGGGACAGCATCCTACGAGCAGTACTTC
TRBV19	NA	TRBJ2-7	NA	CASRLSPQGSYEQYF	TGTGCCAGTAGACTCTCCCCGCAGGGCTCCTACGAGCAGTACTTC
TRBV7-8	TRBD1	TRBJ2-4	NA	CASSQPGQLKNIQYF	TGTGCCAGCAGCCAGCCGGGACAGCTAAAAAACATTCAGTACTTC